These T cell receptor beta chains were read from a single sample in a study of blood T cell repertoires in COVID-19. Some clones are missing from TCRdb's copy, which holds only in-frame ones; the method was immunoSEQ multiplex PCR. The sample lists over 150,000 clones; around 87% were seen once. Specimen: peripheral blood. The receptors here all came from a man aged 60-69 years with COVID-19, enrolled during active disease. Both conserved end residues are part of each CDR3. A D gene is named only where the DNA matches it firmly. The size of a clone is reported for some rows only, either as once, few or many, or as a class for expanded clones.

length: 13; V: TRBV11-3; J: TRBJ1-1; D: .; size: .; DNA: TGTGCCAGCAGCTTAAACTCCGGGAATGAAGCTTTCTTT; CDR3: CASSLNSGNEAFF
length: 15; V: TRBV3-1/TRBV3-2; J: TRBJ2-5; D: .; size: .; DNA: TGTGCCAGCAGCCGAGGGACTGGCCCCCAAGAGACCCAGTACTTC; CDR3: CASSRGTGPQETQYF
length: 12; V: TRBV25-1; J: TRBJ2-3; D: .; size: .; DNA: TGTGCCAGCCGCGGGGACCCAGATACGCAGTATTTT; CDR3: CASRGDPDTQYF
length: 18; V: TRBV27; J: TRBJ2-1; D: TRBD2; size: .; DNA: TGTGCCAGCAGTCTAGTGGGTCCCCCCGGGCGGGAGGGCAATGAGCAGTTCTTC; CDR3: CASSLVGPPGREGNEQFF
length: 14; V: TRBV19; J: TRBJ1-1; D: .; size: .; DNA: TGTGCCAGTAGTATAGTGGGGCTGAACACTGAAGCTTTCTTT; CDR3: CASSIVGLNTEAFF
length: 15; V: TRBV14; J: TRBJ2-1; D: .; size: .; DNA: TGTGCCAGCAGTTCAAAATCGACTAGGTTGACTGAGCAGTTCTTC; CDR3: CASSSKSTRLTEQFF
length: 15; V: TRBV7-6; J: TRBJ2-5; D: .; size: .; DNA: TGTGCCAGCAGCTTAGTGGGGCCCGATGATAACTTGTTCTACTTC; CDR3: CASSLVGPDDNLFYF
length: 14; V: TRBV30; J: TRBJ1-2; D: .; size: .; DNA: TGTGCCTGGAGTGTATCAGGCAGGTTCTATGGCTACACCTTC; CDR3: CAWSVSGRFYGYTF
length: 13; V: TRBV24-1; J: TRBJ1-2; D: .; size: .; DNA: TGTGCCACACTTGGACAGCCTCAGGATGGCTACACCTTC; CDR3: CATLGQPQDGYTF
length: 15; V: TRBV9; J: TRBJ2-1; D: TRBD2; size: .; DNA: TGTGCCAGCAGCGCCGGATTAGCGGGCCATAATGAGCAGTTCTTC; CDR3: CASSAGLAGHNEQFF
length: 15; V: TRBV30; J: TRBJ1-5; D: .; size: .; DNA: TGTGCCTGGAACCCCCGGGGACTGAAAAATCAGCCCCAGCATTTT; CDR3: CAWNPRGLKNQPQHF
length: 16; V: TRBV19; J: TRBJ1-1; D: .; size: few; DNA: TGTGCCAGTAGAATCCCAGCAGGGGCCTCGGGCACTGAAGCTTTCTTT; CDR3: CASRIPAGASGTEAFF
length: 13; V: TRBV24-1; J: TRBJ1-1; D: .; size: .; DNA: TGTGCCACCAGTGAACGAGGATCCACTGAAGCTTTCTTT; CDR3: CATSERGSTEAFF
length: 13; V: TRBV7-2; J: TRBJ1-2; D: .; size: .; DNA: TGTGCCAGCAGCTTGTCGTATAACTATGGCTACACCTTC; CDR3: CASSLSYNYGYTF
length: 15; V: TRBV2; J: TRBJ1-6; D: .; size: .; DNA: TGTGCCAGCAAAGCACAGAGCTCCTATAATTCACCCCTCCACTTT; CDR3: CASKAQSSYNSPLHF
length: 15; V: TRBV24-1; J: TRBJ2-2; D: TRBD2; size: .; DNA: TGTGCCACCAGTGTGGGGCCTAGCGGCACCGGGGAGCTGTTTTTT; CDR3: CATSVGPSGTGELFF
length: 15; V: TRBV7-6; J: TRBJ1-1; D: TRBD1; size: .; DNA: TGTGCCAGCAGCCTATCTTTTAGGACAGGCACTGAAGCTTTCTTT; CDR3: CASSLSFRTGTEAFF
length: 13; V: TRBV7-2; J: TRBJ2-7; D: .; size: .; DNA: TGTGCCAGCAGCGCTTCTAGCATCCACGAGCAGTACTTC; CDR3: CASSASSIHEQYF
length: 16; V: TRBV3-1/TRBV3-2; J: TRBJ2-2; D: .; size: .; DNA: TGTGCCAGCAGCCACAGACAGGGGAGGGACACCGGGGAGCTGTTTTTT; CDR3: CASSHRQGRDTGELFF